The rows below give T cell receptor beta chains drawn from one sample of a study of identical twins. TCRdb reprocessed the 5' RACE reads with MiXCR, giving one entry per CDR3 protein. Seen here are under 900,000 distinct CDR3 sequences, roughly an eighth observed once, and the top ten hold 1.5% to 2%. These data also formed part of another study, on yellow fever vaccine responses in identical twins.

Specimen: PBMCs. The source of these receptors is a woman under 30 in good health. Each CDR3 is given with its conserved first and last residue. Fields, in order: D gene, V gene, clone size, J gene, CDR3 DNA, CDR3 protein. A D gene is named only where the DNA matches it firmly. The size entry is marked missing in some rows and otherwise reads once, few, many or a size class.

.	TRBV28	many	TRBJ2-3	TGTGCCAGCAGTTTACGGGGGGCGGATAGTACAGATACGCAGTATTTT	CASSLRGADSTDTQYF
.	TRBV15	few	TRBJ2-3	TGTGCCACCAGGAACGGGGGCACCCACTCCACAGATACGCAGTATTTT	CATRNGGTHSTDTQYF
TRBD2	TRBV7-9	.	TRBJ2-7	TGTGCCAGCAGTTCTAGCGGGCTACCAATATCCTACGAGCAGTACTTC	CASSSSGLPISYEQYF
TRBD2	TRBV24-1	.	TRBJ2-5	TGTGCCACCTCAGCGGGGAGAGAGACCCAGTACTTC	CATSAGRETQYF
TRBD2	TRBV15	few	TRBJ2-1	TGTGCCACCAGCAGACGACTAGCGCCCACCAATGAGCAGTTCTTC	CATSRRLAPTNEQFF
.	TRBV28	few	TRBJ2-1	TGTGCCAGCAGTACAATCTCGGGGACACCAGAGCAGTTCTTC	CASSTISGTPEQFF
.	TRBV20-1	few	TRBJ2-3	TGCAGTGCTAGAGGGGGAGATACGCAGTATTTT	CSARGGDTQYF
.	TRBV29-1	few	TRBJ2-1	TGCAGCTTCTGCCCACAGCCTAGCTCCTACAATGAGCAGTTCTTC	CSFCPQPSSYNEQFF
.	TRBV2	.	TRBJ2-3	TGTGCCAGCAGTGAGGTCGGGATCACAGATACGCAGTATTTT	CASSEVGITDTQYF
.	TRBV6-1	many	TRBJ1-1	TGTGCCAGCAGTGGAGGGGGGGTACAAGCTTTCTTT	CASSGGGVQAFF
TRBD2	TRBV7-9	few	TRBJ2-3	TGTGCCAGCAGCTTTACACTAGCGGGTTCCACAGATACGCAGTATTTT	CASSFTLAGSTDTQYF
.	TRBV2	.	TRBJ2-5	TGTGCCACTGAGGCCCATGAGACCCAGTACTTC	CATEAHETQYF
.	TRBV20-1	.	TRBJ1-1	TGCAGTGCTAGAGATCTCCGGGTCACGAACACTGAAGCTTTCTTT	CSARDLRVTNTEAFF
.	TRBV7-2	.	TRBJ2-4	TGTGCCAGCAGCTCCCGGGAGAAAAACATTCAGTACTTC	CASSSREKNIQYF
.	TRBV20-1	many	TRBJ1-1	.	CSATGGRKLSLSF
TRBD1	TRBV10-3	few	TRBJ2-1	TGTGCCATCAGTGCAGGACAGGGGGTATACAATGAGCAGTTCTTC	CAISAGQGVYNEQFF
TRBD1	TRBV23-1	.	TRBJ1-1	TGCGCCAGCAGTCAGTCCGGACAGGGGGCTACGAACACTGAAGCTTTCTTT	CASSQSGQGATNTEAFF
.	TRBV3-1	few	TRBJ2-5	TGTGCCAGCAGCCAAATTCCCTCAGGCTTGGAGACCCAGTACTTC	CASSQIPSGLETQYF
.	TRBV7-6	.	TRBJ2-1	TGTGCCAGTAACCCTGGGGGGTTTACTGAGCAGTTCTTC	CASNPGGFTEQFF
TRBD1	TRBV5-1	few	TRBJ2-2	TGCGCCAGCGCAAACGACAGGGGGCAAGGCGGGGAGCTGTTTTTT	CASANDRGQGGELFF
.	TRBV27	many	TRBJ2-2	TGTGCCAGCAGCCCGGGACTTAACACCGGGGAGCTGTTTTTT	CASSPGLNTGELFF
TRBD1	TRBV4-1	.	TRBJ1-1	TGCGCCAGCAGCCAAGTGGGGCAGGGGGCGAGCACTGAAGCTTTCTTT	CASSQVGQGASTEAFF
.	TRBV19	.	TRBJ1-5	TGTGCCAGTAGACGGGACTTGCTGGATCAGCCCCAGCATTTT	CASRRDLLDQPQHF
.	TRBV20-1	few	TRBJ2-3	TGCAGTGCTAGGTCGGTCGGGCTCGGCACAGATACGCAGTATTTT	CSARSVGLGTDTQYF
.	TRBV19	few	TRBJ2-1	TGTGCCAGTAAGGACAGCCGAGGTTCCTACAATGAGCAGTTCTTC	CASKDSRGSYNEQFF
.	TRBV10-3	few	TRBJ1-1	TGTGCCATCAGGGAGGACACTTTGAACACTGAAGCTTTCTTT	CAIREDTLNTEAFF
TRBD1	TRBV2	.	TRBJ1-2	TGTGCCAGCAGTACAGGGGACAACTATGGCTACACCTTC	CASSTGDNYGYTF
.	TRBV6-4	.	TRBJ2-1	TGTGCCAGGAGTGACTCTTCGGAGCATGAGCAGTTCTTC	CARSDSSEHEQFF
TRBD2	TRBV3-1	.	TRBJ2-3	TGTGCCAGCAGCCAAGATACCCCCAGATCTAGCGGGGTGAGCACAGATACGCAGTATTTT	CASSQDTPRSSGVSTDTQYF